The 21 T cell receptor beta chains in this list originate from one sample, sequenced in a study of CD8 T cells in ankylosing spondylitis. The study's findings and limits: A motif in TCR beta, a set of about 8 highly homologous variants, appeared characteristic of ankylosing spondylitis blood.

TCRdb used MiXCR to reprocess the 5' RACE reads, holding one entry per CDR3 protein. The table has roughly 700,000 distinct CDR3 sequences, over 15% seen once. These receptors' antigens are unknown. The sample comprised blood, either unsorted or a sorted T cell fraction (not recorded which). All receptors come from a male donor with ankylosing spondylitis.

The chain couples TRBV4-3 to TRBJ1-6; D remains unclear. The germline V gene has CDR1 LGHNA and CDR2 YSLEER. V was trimmed by 0 bases and J by 8 bases, leaving 11 bases between them. The CDR3 sequence is 15 residues long. The CDR3 protein is CASSQDRAGHSPLHF. In nucleotides, the CDR3 is TGCGCCAGCAGCCAAGATAGGGCAGGTCATTCACCCCTCCACTTT.

The V and J genes are TRBV29-1 and TRBJ1-1; D gene uncertain. The V gene's germline CDR1 is SQVTM and CDR2 ANQGSEA. Trimming stripped 1 base from V and 1 base from J, with 16 bases between. CDR3 length equals 16 residues. CDR3 residues: CSVEVVKLGRNTEAFF. The CDR3 DNA reads as TGCAGCGTTGAAGTTGTGAAGTTAGGCAGGAACACTGAAGCTTTCTTT.

The rearrangement uses TRBV7-2 and TRBJ2-1; TRBD2 matches 13 bases. The CDR3 consists of 14 residues. The J segment lost 15 bases and the V segment lost 3 bases, leaving 8 bases of the junction unmatched. The germline gives CDR1 SGHTA, CDR2 FQGNSA. The CDR3 here is CASSFWTSGSLLFF. Here the CDR3 DNA reads TGTGCCAGCAGCTTCTGGACTAGCGGGAGTTTGCTGTTCTTC.

The rearrangement uses TRBV27 and TRBJ2-1; 7 nucleotides align to TRBD1. Trimming cost V 3 bases and J 5 bases; bases outside gene matches: 4. Per germline, CDR1 MNHEY and CDR2 SMNVEV (reference sequence). This CDR3 has 14 residues. This CDR3 is CASSFFQGDNEQFF. DNA of the CDR3: TGTGCCAGCAGTTTTTTCCAGGGGGACAATGAGCAGTTCTTC.

V gene TRBV29-1 combines with J gene TRBJ2-1; D not resolved. V shed 4 bases and J shed 4 bases, with 5 bases lying between them. CDR3 size: 11 residues. Germline V gives CDR1 SQVTM, CDR2 ANQGSEA. This CDR3 reads CSVAGYNEQFF. CDR3 nucleotide sequence: TGCAGCGTTGCAGGATACAATGAGCAGTTCTTC.

A few counts support this clonotype. V usage is TRBV7-6 and J usage is TRBJ2-3; weak D call: TRBD1 (7 bases). Germline V gene data show CDR1 as SGHVS and CDR2 as FNYEAQ. V gave up 7 bases and J gave up 0 bases, with 14 bases separating them. The CDR3 has 15 amino acids. The CDR3 here is CASTGGTASTDTQYF. In DNA form, the CDR3 reads TGTGCCAGCACCGGAGGGACAGCTAGCACAGATACGCAGTATTTT.

The table lists this clonotype with a count of one. The V gene is TRBV27, the J gene TRBJ2-3, with D uncertain. This CDR3 has 15 amino acids. Germline CDR1 reads MNHEY; CDR2 reads SMNVEV (reference sequence). V was pared by 3 bases and J by 0 bases, with 10 bases between. The CDR3 bases are TGTGCCAGCAGTTTGTTACCCACCAGCACAGATACGCAGTATTTT. It yields the protein CASSLLPTSTDTQYF.

This clonotype was counted only a few times. The chain combines TRBV20-1 with TRBJ2-1; TRBD1 might be the D (5 bases). The CDR3 runs to 16 residues. V lost 2 bases and J lost 0, with 14 bases in between. In germline, CDR1 is DFQATT, CDR2 SNEGSKA (reference sequence). Written as DNA, the CDR3 is TGCAGTGCTAGATCGTCCAGGGCAGACTCCTACAATGAGCAGTTCTTC. Its translation: CSARSSRADSYNEQFF.

The chain links TRBV27 to TRBJ2-5; TRBD1 is a possible D gene (6 bases). This CDR3 has 15 amino acids. CDR1 is MNHEY and CDR2 is SMNVEV in the germline V gene (reference sequence). The V gene lost 0 bases and the J gene lost 4 bases, with 12 bases spanning the gap. CDR3 DNA sequence: TGTGCCAGCAGTTTATCCCAGGGGTGGCGAGAGACCCAGTACTTC. Residues: CASSLSQGWRETQYF.

V and J are TRBV12-3 or TRBV12-4 and TRBJ2-1; D is perhaps TRBD2 (6 bases). The CDR3 length is 15 residues. V gave up 5 bases and J gave up 4 bases, with 15 bases separating them. The CDR3 loop reads CASSPGTPLYNEQFF. Here the CDR3 DNA reads TGTGCCAGCAGTCCCGGGACTCCATTGTACAATGAGCAGTTCTTC.

The rearrangement uses TRBV6-2 or TRBV6-3 and TRBJ2-5; no definite D call. The V gene's germline CDR1 is MNHEY and CDR2 SVGEGT. V was cut by 0 bases and J by 4 bases, with 9 bases left in between. The CDR3 contains 14 residues. The CDR3 DNA sequence: TGTGCCAGCAGTTACTCCCCCGTCGGAGAGACCCAGTACTTC. It translates to CASSYSPVGETQYF.

J is TRBJ2-3 and V is TRBV18; D remains ambiguous. Germline V lookup: CDR1 KGHSH, CDR2 LQKENI. Trimming took 4 bases from V and 2 from J, leaving 13 bases between them. The CDR3 sequence is 15 residues long. The CDR3 reads CASSRTDGNTDTQYF. In nucleotides, the CDR3 is TGTGCCAGCTCACGGACGGACGGAAACACAGATACGCAGTATTTT.

This clonotype was detected ten times or more. This chain links TRBV7-8 with TRBJ2-1; the match to TRBD2 covers 7 bases. The germline CDR1 and CDR2 sequences are SGHVS and FQNEAQ. The V gene end was trimmed by 6 bases and the J gene end by 8 bases; junction bases not matched to a gene: 10. The CDR3 covers 14 residues. The CDR3: CASRSPGGRDEQFF. CDR3 in DNA: TGTGCCAGCAGATCACCCGGGGGGAGGGATGAGCAGTTCTTC.

The sample holds a few counts of this clonotype. The chain recombines TRBV2 with TRBJ2-1, with TRBD1 identical over 8 bases. Germline V CDR1 and CDR2: SNHLY, FYNNEI. The CDR3 is made up of 13 amino acids. The V gene end was trimmed by 6 bases and the J gene end by 6 bases; junction bases not matched to a gene: 4. CDR3 sequence (DNA): TGTGCCAGCAGCGGCAGGGGGCTCAATGAGCAGTTCTTC. Its translation: CASSGRGLNEQFF.

This clonotype occurred a few times. Written as DNA, the CDR3 is TGTGCCAGCAGCCACCCTGCTGAAGGACCGCTGACAGATACGCAGTATTTT. As protein: CASSHPAEGPLTDTQYF. The chain couples TRBV11-2 to TRBJ2-3, with D hard to call. This CDR3 spans 17 amino acids. Per germline, CDR1 SGHAT and CDR2 FQNNGV. V lost 5 bases and J 3 bases, leaving 21 bases between the germline ends. The full variable domain, rest sourced from reference TRBV11-2 and TRBJ2-3, is EAGVAQSPRYKIIEKRQSVAFWCNPISGHATLYWYQQILGQGPKLLIQFQNNGVVDDSQLPKDRFSAERLKGVDSTLKIQPAKLEDSAVYLCASSHPAEGPLTDTQYFGPGTRLTVL.

This clonotype was detected ten times or more. The gene calls are TRBV6-2 or TRBV6-3 and TRBJ2-3; D remains unclear. CDR3 size: 15 residues. Trimming took 0 bases from V and 2 from J, leaving 9 bases between them. CDR1 and CDR2 (germline): MNHEY, SVGEGT. Here the CDR3 reads CASSYSIGPTDTQYF. The CDR3 DNA reads as TGTGCCAGCAGTTACTCGATCGGACCCACAGATACGCAGTATTTT.

The chain uses TRBV15 and TRBJ2-2, with 10 bases identical to TRBD1. The CDR3 is made up of 18 amino acids. The germline V gene has CDR1 LNHNV and CDR2 YYDKDF (reference sequence). Germline trimming cut 0 bases from V and 3 bases from J; bases unmatched to any gene: 7. DNA of the CDR3: TGTGCCACCAGCAGAGACCTACCGGGACAGGGGCACACCGGGGAGCTGTTTTTT. Translated: CATSRDLPGQGHTGELFF.

The V call is TRBV5-1, the J call TRBJ2-1; perhaps D is TRBD1 or TRBD2 (5 bases each). V gave up 1 base and J gave up 7 bases, with 21 bases separating them. This CDR3 contains 17 residues. Germline-derived CDR1 and CDR2 are SGHRS and YFSETQ. The CDR3 DNA is TGCGCCAGCAGCTTGTCCGCTGCTCGGGGCGGTAATAATGAGCAGTTCTTC. As protein: CASSLSAARGGNNEQFF.

This sequence joins TRBV4-2 and TRBJ2-1, with TRBD2 identical over 7 bases. V gave up 1 base and J gave up 8 bases; unmatched junction bases: 11. CDR3 length: 16 amino acids. Germline V gene sequence: CDR1 LGHNA, CDR2 YNFKEQ. In DNA, the CDR3 is TGTGCCAGCAGCCAAGTTAGCGGGCAGAGCGGCTATGAGCAGTTCTTC. It translates to CASSQVSGQSGYEQFF.

The V call is TRBV4-1, the J call TRBJ2-7; 8 bases fit TRBD2. The CDR3 runs to 15 residues. The V segment lost 4 bases and the J segment 5 bases; nucleotides outside the gene matches: 10. The germline gives CDR1 MGHRA, CDR2 YSYEKL. CDR3 coding DNA: TGCGCCAGCAGCCCGCAAGCGGGAGCTCCCCACGAGCAGTACTTC. It is translated as CASSPQAGAPHEQYF.

The chain joins TRBV4-2 to TRBJ1-4, with D perhaps matching TRBD1 (5 bases). The CDR3 contains 17 residues. CDR1 and CDR2 from the germline V gene are LGHNA and YNFKEQ. V was cut by 1 base and J by 0 bases, with 12 bases left in between. The DNA for the CDR3 is TGTGCCAGCAGCCAAGCTGACAGCAGTGCAACTAATGAAAAACTGTTTTTT. Amino acid sequence: CASSQADSSATNEKLFF.